This T cell receptor beta chain came from a study of T-cell reconstitution after alpha-beta-depleted transplantation in children. Findings of the study overall: Where alpha-beta T cells came from about two months after transplant was reportedly several hundred expanded graft clones.

The library targeted TCRbeta and was prepared with unique molecular identifiers. MiXCR, run by TCRdb on the PCR reads, gives a single entry per CDR3 protein. The repertoire holds some 350,000 distinct CDR3 sequences, with about 16% as singletons. There are a few counts of this clonotype. Its antigen is still unknown. V was pared by 4 bases and J by 6 bases, with 3 bases between. CDR3 size: 11 residues. Germline CDR1 reads KGHDR; CDR2 reads SFDVKD. The V and J genes are TRBV24-1 and TRBJ2-1; D remains ambiguous. The sample in question was PBMCs, mostly from graft donor cells, obtained 360 days after TCRalphabeta/CD19-depleted stem cell transplant. The sequence derives from a male patient aged 2 to 10 who had a stem cell transplant for acute lymphoblastic leukemia, so the T cells may come from the graft donor. The CDR3: CATSDRNEQFF. The CDR3 DNA reads as TGTGCCACCAGTGACCGCAATGAGCAGTTCTTC.